This TCR beta chain was identified during a study of CD39 and CD103 CD8 tumor-infiltrating T cells. Study conclusions and caveats: Compared with DN, SP and blood memory CD8, DP TILs appeared more oligoclonal. DP TIL clonotypes were rarely found in blood or uninvolved lymph node.

Genomic DNA came from roughly 10,000 to 100,000 sorted cells per subset. The repertoire was sequenced with immunoSEQ multiplex PCR; TCRdb's copy has only in-frame clones and lacks some. Here the sample spans 300 or so clones, roughly 40% being singletons. DN, SP and DP CD8 TIL subsets came from CD39/CD103 sorting of CD3+CD4-CD8+CD45RA- cells. On this clone itself: Its antigen is unidentified.

The CDR3 contains 15 residues. From germline, CDR1 is LGHNA and CDR2 YNFKEQ. V lost 5 bases and J 2 bases, leaving 16 bases between the germline ends. The sequencing input was CD39- CD103+ CD8+ T cells sorted from the tumor. The sample's subset: CD103+CD39- single-positive CD45RA- CD8 T cells. The origin of this receptor is a human donor with melanoma. This chain joins TRBV4-2 and TRBJ2-7; maybe TRBD2 (6 bases). The CDR3 spells CASSNMGGLPYEQYF. The CDR3 DNA reads TGTGCCAGCAGCAATATGGGGGGACTTCCCTACGAGCAGTACTTC.